Below, one T cell receptor (beta chain) is given with its context. This entry belongs to a study of T cell repertoires in breast cancer. Blocking oligonucleotides added to a second nested PCR suppressed unpaired genes. In TCRdb, the emulsion pairing reads were re-called with MiXCR into one record per CDR3 protein. The sample gives tens of thousands of distinct CDR3 sequences, 45% of which show up once; approximately 60% is in the top ten. The expanded emulsion RT-PCR method captured paired alpha and beta chains from CD8+ T cells. V lost 3 bases, J lost 0 bases, and 3 bases stayed unmatched. Germline CDR1 MDHEN, CDR2 SYDVKM. The CDR3 sequence is 15 residues long.

This chain links TRBV28 with TRBJ2-7; 9 nucleotides line up with TRBD1. The TCR was taken from a pool of human donors with breast cancer or a healthy control (not recorded which). Material: CD8+ T cells. CDR3: CASSFPTGGSYEQYF. In nucleotides, the CDR3 is TGTGCCAGCAGTTTCCCGACAGGGGGCTCCTACGAGCAGTACTTC.